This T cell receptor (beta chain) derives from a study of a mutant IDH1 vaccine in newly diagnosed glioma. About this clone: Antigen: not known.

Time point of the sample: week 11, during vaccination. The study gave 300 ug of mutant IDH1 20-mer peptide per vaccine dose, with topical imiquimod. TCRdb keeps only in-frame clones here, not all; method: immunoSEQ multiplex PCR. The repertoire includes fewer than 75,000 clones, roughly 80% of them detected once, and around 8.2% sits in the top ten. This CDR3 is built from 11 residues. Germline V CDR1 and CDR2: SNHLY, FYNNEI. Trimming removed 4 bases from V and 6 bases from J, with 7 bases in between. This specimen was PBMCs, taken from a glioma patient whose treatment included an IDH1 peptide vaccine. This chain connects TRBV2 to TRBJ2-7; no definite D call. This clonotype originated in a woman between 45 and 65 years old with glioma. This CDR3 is CASSGLIEQYF. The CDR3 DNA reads TGTGCCAGCAGTGGACTTATCGAGCAGTACTTC.